The subject of this entry is one T cell receptor (beta chain). This record belongs to a study of cytomegalovirus exposure and HLA in healthy donors. 60 Vbeta and 13 Jbeta primers were used in PCR. Sequenced by immunoSEQ multiplex PCR; TCRdb stores in-frame clones only, minus some. This sample has about 91,000 clones, with roughly 78% found just once. The receptor was derived from a male donor in good health and CMV-seropositive. The material sequenced was PBMCs.

The CDR3 DNA follows: TGTGCCAGCAACCCACGGGGGGGAGGCAGCAATCAGCCCCAGCATTTT. Translation: CASNPRGGGSNQPQHF. The chain couples TRBV6-6 to TRBJ1-5; a possible D gene is TRBD1 (5 bases). The CDR3 extends over 16 amino acids. Germline assignment: CDR1 MNHNY and CDR2 SVGAGI (reference sequence). V was trimmed by 7 bases and J by 1 base, leaving 17 bases between them.